The rows below give T cell receptor beta chains drawn from one sample of a study of blood T cell repertoires in COVID-19. Clones were read by immunoSEQ multiplex PCR, and TCRdb kept only the in-frame ones, dropping some. The table has around 200,000 clones, around nine tenths seen once. Sequences were obtained from PBMCs or T cells enriched from blood (not recorded which). The receptor set was obtained from a woman aged 25-40 years who had been exposed to COVID-19. Each CDR3 is given with its conserved first and last residue. The D gene is left open where the match is weak. The size of a clone is reported for some rows only, either as once, few or many, or as a class for expanded clones.

TRBV3-1/TRBV3-2	TRBD1	TRBJ1-6	.	CASSPQGGPSSPLHF	TGTGCCAGCAGCCCCCAGGGGGGACCAAGTTCACCCCTCCACTTT
TRBV28	.	TRBJ1-5	.	CASRGQNMRYSNQPQHF	TGTGCCAGCAGGGGGCAGAACATGCGATATAGCAATCAGCCCCAGCATTTT
TRBV18	.	TRBJ2-2	.	CASSPTLASGTGELFF	TGTGCCAGCTCACCAACTTTGGCATCGGGCACCGGGGAGCTGTTTTTT
TRBV3-1/TRBV3-2	TRBD1	TRBJ1-2	.	CASSQVRQGGDGYTF	TGTGCCAGCAGCCAAGTACGGCAGGGGGGCGATGGCTACACCTTC
TRBV6-1	TRBD1	TRBJ1-4	once	CASSAEQGLVGDEKLFF	TGTGCCAGCAGTGCTGAACAGGGGCTGGTGGGGGATGAAAAACTGTTTTTT
TRBV6-5	TRBD1	TRBJ1-6	.	CASSYGTGVTLHF	TGTGCCAGCAGTTATGGGACAGGCGTTACCCTCCACTTT
TRBV5-1	.	TRBJ2-5	.	CASSLANSGETQYF	TGCGCCAGCAGCTTGGCTAATTCGGGAGAGACCCAGTACTTC
TRBV6-5	TRBD2	TRBJ2-3	.	CASSFGGGAADTQYF	TGTGCCAGCAGTTTTGGCGGGGGGGCCGCAGATACGCAGTATTTT
TRBV6-1	.	TRBJ1-5	.	CASSEFAGSFKSDQPQHF	TGTGCCAGCAGTGAATTCGCCGGATCCTTTAAAAGCGATCAGCCCCAGCATTTT
TRBV10-3	TRBD1	TRBJ1-2	.	CAISEFGQGDYGYTF	TGTGCCATCAGTGAGTTCGGACAGGGTGACTATGGCTACACCTTC
TRBV30	.	TRBJ1-1	few	CAWSPGNTEAFF	TGTGCCTGGAGCCCAGGGAACACTGAAGCTTTCTTT
TRBV6-1	TRBD1	TRBJ1-2	.	CASSGEGWWDRKNYGYTF	TGTGCCAGCAGTGGCGAGGGTTGGTGGGACAGGAAAAACTATGGCTACACCTTC
TRBV12-3/TRBV12-4	.	TRBJ2-2	.	CASSLSSWELFF	TGTGCCAGCAGCCTTTCTAGTTGGGAGCTGTTTTTT
TRBV7-9	.	TRBJ1-1	.	CASSSSTEAFF	TGTGCCAGCAGCTCCTCCACTGAAGCTTTCTTT
TRBV19	.	TRBJ2-7	.	CASSILGDNRYEQYF	TGTGCCAGTAGTATATTGGGAGACAATAGATACGAGCAGTACTTC
TRBV5-1	.	TRBJ1-5	.	CASSLANGEPQHF	TGCGCCAGCAGCTTGGCCAACGGAGAGCCCCAGCATTTT
TRBV11-3	TRBD1	TRBJ1-4	few	CASSLPGQGHEKLFF	TGTGCCAGCAGCCTACCGGGACAGGGGCACGAAAAACTGTTTTTT
TRBV7-2	TRBD1	TRBJ2-2	few	CASSLGRDRGLFF	TGTGCCAGCAGCTTAGGCCGGGACAGGGGTCTGTTTTTT
TRBV5-6	.	TRBJ2-1	.	CASSLSSYNEQFF	TGTGCCAGCAGCCTGAGCTCCTACAATGAGCAGTTCTTC
TRBV25-1	TRBD1	TRBJ2-7	once	CASSGRDRGFGEQYF	TGTGCCAGCAGTGGCCGGGACAGGGGGTTTGGGGAGCAGTACTTC
TRBV5-1	.	TRBJ1-3	.	CASSPQRGSGNTIYF	TGCGCCAGCAGCCCGCAGAGAGGATCTGGAAACACCATATATTTT
TRBV2	TRBD1	TRBJ1-5	.	CASKGDRVGNQPQHF	TGTGCCAGCAAGGGGGACAGGGTCGGCAATCAGCCCCAGCATTTT
TRBV19	.	TRBJ1-5	once	CASSFAGALSNQPQHF	TGTGCCAGTAGTTTTGCAGGGGCCCTTAGCAATCAGCCCCAGCATTTT
TRBV19	.	TRBJ2-7	.	CASSIVGISYEQYF	TGTGCCAGTAGTATAGTCGGGATCTCCTACGAGCAGTACTTC
TRBV10-3	TRBD1	TRBJ1-2	.	CAISENLTGKGYTF	TGTGCCATCAGTGAGAATTTGACAGGGAAAGGCTACACCTTC
TRBV5-1	TRBD2	TRBJ2-3	few	CASSPGLAGGPYTQYF	TGCGCCAGCAGCCCGGGACTAGCGGGGGGGCCCTATACGCAGTATTTT
TRBV4-1	TRBD1	TRBJ1-4	.	CASSQDGSGGLKEKLFF	TGCGCCAGCAGCCAAGATGGATCAGGGGGCCTCAAGGAAAAACTGTTTTTT
TRBV9	.	TRBJ2-7	once	CAWRCEQYF	TGTGCCTGGAGGTGCGAGCAGTACTTC
TRBV5-1	TRBD1	TRBJ1-4	.	CASSLWGQSGTSEKLFF	TGCGCCAGCAGCTTGTGGGGACAGAGTGGGACAAGCGAAAAACTGTTTTTT
TRBV13	.	TRBJ1-3	.	CASSRVSGNTIYF	TGTGCCAGCAGTCGAGTCTCTGGAAACACCATATATTTT
TRBV5-6	TRBD1	TRBJ1-4	.	CASSAGQGATNEKLFF	TGTGCCAGCAGCGCGGGACAGGGTGCAACTAATGAAAAACTGTTTTTT
TRBV9	TRBD1	TRBJ1-1	.	CASSVGQGNTEAFF	TGTGCCAGCAGCGTAGGACAGGGGAACACTGAAGCTTTCTTT
TRBV5-1	.	TRBJ2-5	.	CASSDPRNKRETQYF	TGCGCCAGCAGCGACCCCCGAAATAAGCGGGAGACCCAGTACTTC
TRBV10-1	TRBD2	TRBJ2-3	.	CASSESLAGVTDTQYF	TGCGCCAGCAGTGAGTCACTAGCGGGGGTCACAGATACGCAGTATTTT
TRBV5-4	.	TRBJ2-7	.	CASSRLDYEIEQYF	TGTGCCAGCAGCCGGCTGGACTACGAGATCGAGCAGTACTTC
TRBV2	.	TRBJ2-7	.	CASTSGSYEQYF	TGTGCCAGCACGTCCGGCTCCTACGAGCAGTACTTC
TRBV30	.	TRBJ2-5	.	CAWSVTVTQYF	TGTGCCTGGAGTGTAACGGTGACCCAGTACTTC
TRBV2	.	TRBJ1-6	.	CASSLLSSYNSPLHF	TGTGCCAGCAGTCTCCTGAGCTCCTATAATTCACCCCTCCACTTT
TRBV4-1	.	TRBJ2-5	.	CASSQDMHSKETQYF	TGCGCCAGCAGCCAAGATATGCACAGTAAGGAGACCCAGTACTTC
TRBV25-1	.	TRBJ2-2	.	CASSRAGSTGELFF	TGTGCCAGCAGCCGAGCCGGGAGCACCGGGGAGCTGTTTTTT
TRBV15	TRBD1	TRBJ2-7	.	CATSRDYGTGSEQYF	TGTGCCACCAGCAGAGATTACGGGACAGGGAGCGAGCAGTACTTC
TRBV2	TRBD1	TRBJ1-1	.	CASSEVEGAWAFF	TGTGCCAGCAGTGAGGTCGAGGGGGCTTGGGCTTTCTTT
TRBV11-3	TRBD2	TRBJ2-1	.	CASSLGGGGASHEQFF	TGTGCCAGCAGCTTAGGTGGCGGGGGGGCATCCCATGAGCAGTTCTTC
TRBV11-2	TRBD2	TRBJ2-3	.	CASSPWTSGTDTQYF	TGTGCCAGCAGCCCTTGGACTAGCGGCACAGATACGCAGTATTTT